These 6 T cell receptor beta chains originate from one sample sequenced in a study of vaccination and CD4 T cells after COVID-19. Oncomine TCR Beta short-read sequencing was applied to DNA from cultured CD4+ T cells. TCRdb re-analysed the PCR reads in MiXCR, keeping a single row per CDR3 protein. The sample records 8,000 to 9,500 distinct CDR3 sequences, around 60% being singletons. Treatment reported: roughly ten-day PBMC culture with coronavirus spike peptide pools or control peptides (ViraFEST assay). The antigens for these receptors are not known. The sequencing used cultured CD4+ T cells from blood, collected after SARS-CoV-2 vaccination. The receptor source for this set is a human donor with COVID-19.

This clonotype was observed a few times. The chain links TRBV30 to TRBJ2-5, with D perhaps TRBD2 (5 bases). The V end was cut by 3 bases, the J end by 5 bases, with 10 bases between. In germline, CDR1 is GTSNPN, CDR2 SVGIG (reference sequence). There are 12 residues in the CDR3. The CDR3 sequence: CAWRPGGETQYF. Written as DNA, the CDR3 is TGTGCCTGGAGGCCTGGCGGGGAGACCCAGTACTTC.

The chain combines TRBV20-1 with TRBJ2-3; TRBD1 agrees at 12 bases. The CDR3 has 21 residues. Trimming cost V 5 bases and J 1 base; bases outside gene matches: 22. Germline V gene data show CDR1 as DFQATT and CDR2 as SNEGSKA (reference sequence). The CDR3 DNA sequence: TGCAGTGCTCCAGAGAGGGGGCGGATCCGGGACAGGGGGCCCGGCACAGATACGCAGTATTTT. Protein product: CSAPERGRIRDRGPGTDTQYF.

This clonotype was detected a few times. The chain employs TRBV20-1 and TRBJ1-2; 9 bases line up with TRBD1. Germline values: CDR1 DFQATT, CDR2 SNEGSKA (reference sequence). This CDR3 is 13 amino acids long. V lost 3 bases and J lost 8; bases outside the gene matches: 7. The CDR3 loop is CSARAQGAEGYTF. DNA of the CDR3: TGCAGTGCTAGGGCACAGGGGGCGGAGGGCTACACCTTC.

The chain recombines TRBV6-5 with TRBJ1-6; tentative D call: TRBD1 (6 bases). There are 20 residues in the CDR3. Trimming took off 0 bases at V and 0 bases at J, with 18 bases between the two ends. The germline V gene encodes CDR1 MNHEY and CDR2 SVGAGI. DNA for the CDR3: TGTGCCAGCAGTTACTCTACGGGACACGGACGCAGCTCCTATAATTCACCCCTCCACTTT. Amino acid sequence: CASSYSTGHGRSSYNSPLHF.

This chain joins TRBV6-1 and TRBJ2-3, with 13 positions matching TRBD2. The CDR3 runs to 16 residues. CDR1 and CDR2 (germline): MNHNS, SASEGT. Losses at the gene ends were 6 bases for V and 1 base for J; bases not matched to a gene: 4. In DNA, the CDR3 is TGTGCCAGCAGGTCGGGACTAGCGGGGCGCACAGATACGCAGTATTTT. It specifies CASRSGLAGRTDTQYF.

This chain joins TRBV28 and TRBJ1-2; D unresolved. This CDR3 has 14 amino acids. Germline CDR1 MDHEN, CDR2 SYDVKM. V was pared by 7 bases and J by 6 bases, with 18 bases between. CDR3 amino acids: CASNRRDVGNGYTF. As DNA, the CDR3 is TGTGCCAGCAACCGAAGGGATGTTGGCAATGGCTACACCTTC.